This TCR beta chain was captured in a study of T cell responses to AZD1222 COVID-19 vaccine. Broader study findings: Sampling captured repertoires only after the peak T cell response.

The CDR3 runs to 13 residues. CDR1 is MNHEY and CDR2 is SVGAGI in the germline V gene. V dropped 2 bases and J dropped 4 bases, with 9 bases sitting between them. This clone was seen only once. The antigen is undetermined. Assay: immunoSEQ multiplex PCR; the TCRdb copy retains only in-frame clones and omits some. The table includes approximately 120,000 clones, 90% detected once. The chain employs TRBV6-5 and TRBJ2-7, with D unclear. Sequenced here: peripheral blood, sampled on day 0 of AZD1222 vaccination. This TCR came from an adult in good health. CDR3 sequence (DNA): TGTGCCAGCAGTTACGATGTTCAGTACGAGCAGTACTTC. Amino acids: CASSYDVQYEQYF.